The next 17 T cell receptor beta chains were all read from a single sample in a study of T cells after yellow fever vaccination. TCRdb re-derived calls from the 5' RACE reads in MiXCR, one entry per CDR3 protein. Counted here are 170,000 or so distinct CDR3 sequences, roughly 6.2% occurring once; the ten biggest clones make up just under 3%. Sequenced here: CD4+ T cells sorted from PBMCs, sampled on the day of the first yellow fever vaccination. The receptors shown here come from a man in his late teens or twenties who received the YFV17D yellow fever vaccine.

This clonotype was seen at least ten times. The V and J genes are TRBV7-2 and TRBJ2-7; 8 nucleotides match TRBD2. Germline values: CDR1 SGHTA, CDR2 FQGNSA. The CDR3 consists of 14 residues. V lost 3 bases to trimming and J lost 7 bases; unmatched junction nucleotides: 8. CDR3 region: CASSFSGALGEQYF. The DNA of the CDR3 is TGTGCCAGCAGCTTTAGCGGGGCCTTGGGAGAGCAGTACTTC.

This clonotype was observed many times. The J gene is TRBJ2-1, the V gene TRBV7-2; 7 nucleotides line up with TRBD2. The trim removed 1 base at V and 5 bases at J, leaving 8 bases unmatched. From germline, CDR1 is SGHTA and CDR2 FQGNSA. The CDR3 runs 16 residues. The CDR3 sequence is CASSLGGGLNNNEQFF. CDR3 nucleotide sequence: TGTGCCAGCAGCTTAGGGGGGGGACTCAATAACAATGAGCAGTTCTTC.

This clonotype was picked up many times. The V gene is TRBV5-1, the J gene TRBJ2-5, with D unresolved. The ends were cut back, 2 bases at V and 1 base at J, with 9 bases in the middle. CDR1 is SGHRS, CDR2 YFSETQ, per germline. The CDR3 extends over 14 amino acids. The CDR3 nucleotides read TGCGCCAGCAGCTTAGTTCCCGGCCAAGAGACCCAGTACTTC. This translates into CASSLVPGQETQYF.

This clonotype was counted at least ten times. The chain uses TRBV7-8 and TRBJ2-3; maybe TRBD1 (6 bases). Germline V CDR1 and CDR2: SGHVS, FQNEAQ. The CDR3 runs 13 residues. The V gene lost 6 bases and the J gene lost 8 bases, with 15 bases spanning the gap. The CDR3 is CASRDITGFTQYF. As DNA, the CDR3 is TGTGCCAGCAGGGACATAACAGGGTTTACGCAGTATTTT.

This clonotype was seen ten or more times. The V call is TRBV7-2, the J call TRBJ2-3; D uncertain. Germline loops: CDR1 SGHTA, CDR2 FQGNSA. The ends were cut back, 3 bases at V and 4 bases at J, with 8 bases in the middle. The CDR3 consists of 13 residues. The CDR3 nucleotides are TGTGCCAGCAGCTTGTCCCATGCAGATACGCAGTATTTT. This encodes CASSLSHADTQYF.

This clonotype has ten or more counts. J is TRBJ2-2 and V is TRBV5-6; D remains unclear. The CDR3 has 12 amino acids. The germline V and J ends were trimmed by 3 bases and 5 bases, with 5 bases remaining between them. Germline values: CDR1 SGHDT, CDR2 YYEEEE. The CDR3: CASSWATGELFF. The CDR3 DNA sequence: TGTGCCAGCAGCTGGGCTACCGGGGAGCTGTTTTTT.

The sample holds many counts of this clonotype. The chain employs TRBV2 and TRBJ1-1; D might be TRBD1 (6 bases). The germline V gene encodes CDR1 SNHLY and CDR2 FYNNEI. The CDR3 sequence is 13 residues long. V shed 6 bases and J shed 1 base, with 9 bases lying between them. CDR3 amino acids: CASRRQENTEAFF. Here the CDR3 DNA reads TGTGCCAGCAGAAGACAGGAGAACACTGAAGCTTTCTTT.

The table lists this clonotype with many counts. The chain carries TRBV6-5 and TRBJ1-1; 7 bases are shared with TRBD1. The V gene end was trimmed by 3 bases and the J gene end by 4 bases; junction bases not matched to a gene: 5. The CDR3 is 14 amino acids. CDR1 and CDR2 (germline): MNHEY, SVGAGI. The CDR3 here is CASSYQGGGTEAFF. DNA for the CDR3: TGTGCCAGCAGTTATCAGGGGGGAGGCACTGAAGCTTTCTTT.

In this sample, this clonotype turned up many times. The chain employs TRBV2 and TRBJ2-7; no clear D gene. This CDR3 has 11 amino acids. Germline V gene lookup returns CDR1 SNHLY and CDR2 FYNNEI. V was shortened by 6 bases and J by 10 bases, with 13 bases between the two germline ends. CDR3: CASSPDWAQYV. For the CDR3, the DNA is TGTGCCAGCAGCCCAGACTGGGCTCAGTACGTC.

At least ten counts were recorded for this clonotype. CDR3 amino acids: CASSPLTEGYGYTF. CDR3 nucleotides: TGTGCCAGCAGCCCGCTGACTGAGGGCTATGGCTACACCTTC. The chain employs TRBV12-3 or TRBV12-4 and TRBJ1-2; D not certain. The V and J ends lost 6 bases and 4 bases respectively, with 15 bases between them. The CDR3 is 14 amino acids.

J is TRBJ2-7 and V is TRBV11-2; D gene uncertain. The germline gives CDR1 SGHAT, CDR2 FQNNGV. V was trimmed by 3 bases and J by 1 base, leaving 10 bases between them. This CDR3 has 14 amino acids. CDR3 DNA: TGTGCCAGCAGCTTTTCTGTGGGTTCCTACGAGCAGTACTTC. Residues: CASSFSVGSYEQYF.

This chain uses TRBV9 with TRBJ2-1, with TRBD2 as a possible D gene (6 bases). Germline lookup yields CDR1 SGDLS and CDR2 YYNGEE. V was clipped by 3 bases and J by 2 bases, with 6 bases between them. The CDR3 runs 13 residues. CDR3 bases: TGTGCCAGCAGCGAGCGGGCCTACAATGAGCAGTTCTTC. Protein sequence: CASSERAYNEQFF.

On this clonotype itself: Given a much more abundant clone one base away, this may be a read error. J is TRBJ2-3 and V is TRBV20-1; a weak D match, TRBD2 (6 bases). Germline lookup yields CDR1 DFQATT and CDR2 SNEGSKA (reference sequence). With 6 bases removed from V and 2 bases from J, the gap between germline ends came to 18 bases. This CDR3 spans 15 amino acids. The DNA of the CDR3 is TGCAGTGCGGTAAAGCGGGCCTTCGCCACAGATACGCAGTATTTT. This codes for CSAVKRAFATDTQYF.

This clonotype was seen ten or more times. The CDR3 protein is CSVVSAVGVDTQYF. The DNA for the CDR3 is TGCAGCGTTGTATCAGCCGTCGGCGTGGATACGCAGTATTTT. The rearrangement links TRBV29-1 to TRBJ2-3; D is ambiguous. There are 14 residues in the CDR3. CDR1 and CDR2 (germline): SQVTM, ANQGSEA. V was clipped by 4 bases and J by 6 bases, with 17 bases between them.

Ten or more counts support this clonotype. This chain joins TRBV7-2 and TRBJ2-3, with TRBD2 matching over 11 bases. V dropped 1 base and J dropped 1; count of bases not matched to a gene: 4. The germline CDR1 and CDR2 sequences are SGHTA and FQGNSA. The CDR3 runs 17 residues. The CDR3 DNA reads TGTGCCAGCAGCTTAGGTGTTAGCGGGGGGGGCACAGATACGCAGTATTTT. Its protein product is CASSLGVSGGGTDTQYF.

Points on this clonotype: This sequence is one base from a far larger clone and is likely a read error. The chain recombines TRBV12-3 or TRBV12-4 with TRBJ1-4; D unclear. The CDR3 length is 14 residues. CDR3 in amino acids: CASSLGGTNETLFF. CDR3 DNA sequence: TGTGCCAGCAGTTTAGGCGGAACTAATGAAACACTGTTTTTT.

This clonotype showed up just a few times. CDR3 DNA sequence: TGTGCCAGCAGCAGACTAAGTGCAGATACGCAGTATTTT. This sequence encodes CASSRLSADTQYF. The chain couples TRBV6-6 to TRBJ2-3; the D gene is possibly TRBD2 (5 bases). CDR3 length: 13 residues. Between the trimmed V and J ends, which lost 6 bases and 4 bases, there was a span of 11 bases. The germline V gene encodes CDR1 MNHNY and CDR2 SVGAGI (reference sequence).